The clone carrying this T cell receptor beta chain was seen a few times. What it recognizes is unknown. The data stem from a study of cytomegalovirus exposure and HLA in healthy donors. Study-wide results and caveats: Specific recognition of CMV antigens was confirmed in vitro for a few chains (all CMV-associated). Among TCR beta chains of equal frequency, HLA-associated ones were more clonally expanded in a later analysis.

Germline CDR1 reads SQVTM; CDR2 reads ANQGSEA. Trimming stripped 2 bases from V and 6 bases from J, with 13 bases between. CDR3 size: 13 residues. A multiplex PCR was run with 60 Vbeta primers and 13 Jbeta primers. Libraries were prepared by immunoSEQ multiplex PCR; TCRdb keeps only in-frame clonotypes and omits some of them. Counted here are roughly 140,000 clones, over 80% occurring once; the ten biggest clones make up roughly 3.4%. The sample consisted of PBMCs. The source of this sequence is a male donor in good health and CMV-seronegative. The chain uses TRBV29-1 and TRBJ1-2; D is ambiguous. The chain's CDR3 is CSVEIGRADGYTF. The CDR3 nucleotides are TGCAGCGTTGAAATAGGGAGGGCGGATGGCTACACCTTC.